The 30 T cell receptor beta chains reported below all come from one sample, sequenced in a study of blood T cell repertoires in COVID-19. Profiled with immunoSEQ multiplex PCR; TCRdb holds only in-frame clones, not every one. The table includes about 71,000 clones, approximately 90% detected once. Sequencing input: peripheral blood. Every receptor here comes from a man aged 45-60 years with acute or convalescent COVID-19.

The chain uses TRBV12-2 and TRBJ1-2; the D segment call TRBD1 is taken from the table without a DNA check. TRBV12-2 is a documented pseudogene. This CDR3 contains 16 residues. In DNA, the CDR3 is TGTGCAAGTCGCTTAAAAACAGGGGGCGCGCGCTATGGCTACACCTTC. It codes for CASRLKTGGARYGYTF.

The CDR3 sequence is CATSGVAGDYEQYF. CDR3 in DNA: TGTGCCACCAGTGGGGTAGCGGGAGACTACGAGCAGTACTTC. This chain links TRBV24-1 with TRBJ2-7; 9 bases align to TRBD2. V shed 5 bases, J shed 3 bases, and the junction held 4 bases outside the gene matches. Germline-derived CDR1 and CDR2 are KGHDR and SFDVKD. The CDR3 consists of 14 residues.

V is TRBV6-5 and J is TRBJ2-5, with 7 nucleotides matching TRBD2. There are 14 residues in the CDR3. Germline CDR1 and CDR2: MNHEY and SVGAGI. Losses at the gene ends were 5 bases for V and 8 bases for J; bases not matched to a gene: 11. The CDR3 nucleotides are TGTGCCAGCAGTCTAGCGGACCCCAAGTCCACCCAGTACTTC. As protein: CASSLADPKSTQYF.

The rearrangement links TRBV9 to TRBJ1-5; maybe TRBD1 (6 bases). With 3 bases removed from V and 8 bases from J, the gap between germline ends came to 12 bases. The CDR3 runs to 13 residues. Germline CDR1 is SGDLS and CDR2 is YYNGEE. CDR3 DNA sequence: TGTGCCAGCAGCGCGACAGGTAGTGAGCCCCAGCATTTT. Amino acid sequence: CASSATGSEPQHF.

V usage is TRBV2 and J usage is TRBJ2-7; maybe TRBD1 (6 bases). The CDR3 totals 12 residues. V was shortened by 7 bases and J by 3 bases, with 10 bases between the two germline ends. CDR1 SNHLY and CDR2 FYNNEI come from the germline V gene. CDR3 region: CASKDSRYEQYF. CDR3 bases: TGTGCCAGCAAGGACAGTCGCTACGAGCAGTACTTC.

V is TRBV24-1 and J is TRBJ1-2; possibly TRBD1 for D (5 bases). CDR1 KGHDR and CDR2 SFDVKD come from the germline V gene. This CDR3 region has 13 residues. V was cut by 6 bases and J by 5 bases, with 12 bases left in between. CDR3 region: CATSSGALYGYTF. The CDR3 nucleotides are TGTGCCACCAGTAGCGGGGCCCTATATGGCTACACCTTC.

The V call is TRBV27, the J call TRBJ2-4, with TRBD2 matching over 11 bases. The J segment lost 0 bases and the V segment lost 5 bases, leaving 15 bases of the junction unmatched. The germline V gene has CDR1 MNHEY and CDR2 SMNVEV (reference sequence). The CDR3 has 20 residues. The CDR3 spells CASSPRGSGRAGIAKNIQYF. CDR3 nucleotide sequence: TGTGCCAGCAGTCCCCGGGGTAGCGGGAGGGCCGGGATAGCCAAAAACATTCAGTACTTC.

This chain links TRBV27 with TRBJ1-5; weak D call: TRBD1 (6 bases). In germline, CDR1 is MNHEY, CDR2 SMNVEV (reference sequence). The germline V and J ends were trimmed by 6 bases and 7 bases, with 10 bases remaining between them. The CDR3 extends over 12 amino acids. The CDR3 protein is CASRTGNQPQHF. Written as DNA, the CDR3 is TGTGCCAGCAGAACAGGGAACCAGCCCCAGCATTTT.

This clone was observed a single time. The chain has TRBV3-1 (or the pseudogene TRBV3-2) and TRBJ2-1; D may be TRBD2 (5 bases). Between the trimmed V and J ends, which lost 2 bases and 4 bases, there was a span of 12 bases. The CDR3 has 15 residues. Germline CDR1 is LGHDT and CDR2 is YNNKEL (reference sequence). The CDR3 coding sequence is TGTGCCAGCAGCCAACCCAGCGGAAATTACAATGAGCAGTTCTTC. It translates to CASSQPSGNYNEQFF.

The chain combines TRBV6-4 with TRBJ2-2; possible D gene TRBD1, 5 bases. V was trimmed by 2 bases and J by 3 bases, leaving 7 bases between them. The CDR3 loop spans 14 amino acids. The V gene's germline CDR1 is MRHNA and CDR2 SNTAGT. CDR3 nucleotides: TGTGCCAGCAGTGACAAGACAGACACCGGGGAGCTGTTTTTT. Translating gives CASSDKTDTGELFF.

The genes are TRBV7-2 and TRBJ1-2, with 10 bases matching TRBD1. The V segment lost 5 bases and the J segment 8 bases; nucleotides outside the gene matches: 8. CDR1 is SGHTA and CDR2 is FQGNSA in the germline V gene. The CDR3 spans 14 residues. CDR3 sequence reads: CASSPGDRGRGYTF. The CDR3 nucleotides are TGTGCCAGCAGCCCCGGGGACAGGGGAAGAGGCTACACCTTC.

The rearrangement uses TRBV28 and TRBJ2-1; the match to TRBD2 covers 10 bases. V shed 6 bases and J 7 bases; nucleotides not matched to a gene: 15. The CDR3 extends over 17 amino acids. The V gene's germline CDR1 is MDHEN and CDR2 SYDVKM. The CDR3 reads CASRPPGLAKKRNEQFF. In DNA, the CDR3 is TGTGCCAGCAGGCCCCCGGGACTAGCGAAAAAAAGGAATGAGCAGTTCTTC.

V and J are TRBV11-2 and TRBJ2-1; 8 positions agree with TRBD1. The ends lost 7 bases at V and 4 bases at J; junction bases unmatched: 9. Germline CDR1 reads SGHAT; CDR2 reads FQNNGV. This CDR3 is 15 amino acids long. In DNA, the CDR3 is TGTGCCAGCATCGCCATGGGACAGGCTTACAATGAGCAGTTCTTC. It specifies CASIAMGQAYNEQFF.

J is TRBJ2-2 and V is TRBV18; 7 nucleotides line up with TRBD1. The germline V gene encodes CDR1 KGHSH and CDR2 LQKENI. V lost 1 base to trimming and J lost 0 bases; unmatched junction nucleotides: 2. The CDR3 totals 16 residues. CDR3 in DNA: TGTGCCAGCTCACCACGACAGGGATCGAACACCGGGGAGCTGTTTTTT. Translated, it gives CASSPRQGSNTGELFF.

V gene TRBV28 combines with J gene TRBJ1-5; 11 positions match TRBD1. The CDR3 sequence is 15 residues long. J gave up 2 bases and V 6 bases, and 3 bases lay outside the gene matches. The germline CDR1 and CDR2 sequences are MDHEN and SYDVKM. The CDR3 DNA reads TGTGCCAGCAGCCGGACAGGGGGCGGCAATCAGCCCCAGCATTTT. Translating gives CASSRTGGGNQPQHF.

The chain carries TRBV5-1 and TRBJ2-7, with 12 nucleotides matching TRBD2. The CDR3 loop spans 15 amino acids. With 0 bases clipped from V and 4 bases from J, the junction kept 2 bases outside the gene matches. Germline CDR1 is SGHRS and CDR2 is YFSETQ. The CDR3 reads CASSLGTSGMYEQYF. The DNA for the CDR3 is TGCGCCAGCAGCTTGGGGACTAGCGGGATGTACGAGCAGTACTTC.

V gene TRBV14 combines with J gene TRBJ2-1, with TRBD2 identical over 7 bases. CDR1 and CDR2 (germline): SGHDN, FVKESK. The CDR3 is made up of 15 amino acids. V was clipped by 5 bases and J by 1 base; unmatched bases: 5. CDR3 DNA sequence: TGTGCCAGCAGCTTACTAGCGACTTCCTACAATGAGCAGTTCTTC. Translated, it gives CASSLLATSYNEQFF.

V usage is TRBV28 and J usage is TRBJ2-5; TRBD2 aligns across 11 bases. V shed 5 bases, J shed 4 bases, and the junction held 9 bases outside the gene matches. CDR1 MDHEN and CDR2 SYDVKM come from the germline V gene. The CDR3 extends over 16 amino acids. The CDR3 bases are TGTGCCAGCAGTCCCCTGAGTGGACTAGCGGGAGAGACCCAGTACTTC. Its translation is CASSPLSGLAGETQYF.

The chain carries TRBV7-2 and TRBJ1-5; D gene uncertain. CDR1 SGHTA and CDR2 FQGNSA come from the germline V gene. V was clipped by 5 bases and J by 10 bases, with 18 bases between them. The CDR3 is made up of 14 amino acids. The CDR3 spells CASSLDGNQRPQHF. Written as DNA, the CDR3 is TGTGCCAGCAGCCTCGACGGGAATCAACGCCCCCAGCATTTT.

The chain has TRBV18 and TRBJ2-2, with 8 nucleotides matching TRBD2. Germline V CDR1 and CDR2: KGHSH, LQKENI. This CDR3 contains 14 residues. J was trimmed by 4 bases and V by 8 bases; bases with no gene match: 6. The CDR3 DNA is TGTGCCAGCCCCCAGGCGGGAGGCACCGGGGAGCTGTTTTTT. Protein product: CASPQAGGTGELFF.

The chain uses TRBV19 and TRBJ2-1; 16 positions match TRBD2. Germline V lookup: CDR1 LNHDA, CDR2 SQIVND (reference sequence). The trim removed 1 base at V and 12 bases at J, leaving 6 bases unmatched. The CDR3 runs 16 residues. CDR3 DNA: TGTGCCAGTAGTATAGGGGGGACTAGCGGGAGGGAGGTGCAGTTCTTC. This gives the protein CASSIGGTSGREVQFF.

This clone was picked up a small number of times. The CDR3 DNA reads TGTGCCAGCAGCTTAGAACCAGGGGGTGTCGAGCAGTACGTC. Its translation is CASSLEPGGVEQYV. This chain links TRBV7-2 with TRBJ2-7; 7 nucleotides agree with TRBD1. The CDR3 is made up of 14 amino acids. Germline CDR1 reads SGHTA; CDR2 reads FQGNSA. V trimming: 1 base; J trimming: 6 bases; junction bases outside the gene matches: 6.

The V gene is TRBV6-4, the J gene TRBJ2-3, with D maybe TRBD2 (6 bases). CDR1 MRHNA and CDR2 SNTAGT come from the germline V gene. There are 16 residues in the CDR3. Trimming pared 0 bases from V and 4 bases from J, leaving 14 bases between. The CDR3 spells CASSDSGGVSSDTQYF. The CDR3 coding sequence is TGTGCCAGCAGTGACTCGGGGGGAGTGTCCTCAGATACGCAGTATTTT.

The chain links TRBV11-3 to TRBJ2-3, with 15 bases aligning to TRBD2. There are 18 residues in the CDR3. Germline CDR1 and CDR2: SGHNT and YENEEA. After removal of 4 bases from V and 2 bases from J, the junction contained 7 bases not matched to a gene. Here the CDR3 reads CASSSGTSGGSPTDTQYF. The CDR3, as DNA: TGTGCCAGCAGCTCCGGGACTAGCGGGGGGTCCCCCACAGATACGCAGTATTTT.

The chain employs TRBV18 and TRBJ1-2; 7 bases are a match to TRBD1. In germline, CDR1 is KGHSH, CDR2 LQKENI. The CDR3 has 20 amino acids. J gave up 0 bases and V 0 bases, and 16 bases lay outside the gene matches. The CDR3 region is CASSPPLIWDRERANYGYTF. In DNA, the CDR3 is TGTGCCAGCTCACCACCTTTGATTTGGGACAGAGAAAGAGCTAACTATGGCTACACCTTC. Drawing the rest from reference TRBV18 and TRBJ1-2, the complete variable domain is NAGVMQNPRHLVRRRGQEARLRCSPMKGHSHVYWYRQLPEEGLKFMVYLQKENIIDESGMPKERFSAEFPKEGPSILRIQQVVRGDSAAYFCASSPPLIWDRERANYGYTFGSGTRLTVV.

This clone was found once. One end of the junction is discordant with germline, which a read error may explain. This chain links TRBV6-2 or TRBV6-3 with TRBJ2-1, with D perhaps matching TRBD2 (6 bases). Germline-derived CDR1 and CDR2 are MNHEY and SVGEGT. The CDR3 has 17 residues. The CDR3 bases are TGTGCCAGCAGCTACTACGGGGCGGGTGGAGGGTACAATGAGCAGTTCTTC. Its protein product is CASSYYGAGGGYNEQFF.

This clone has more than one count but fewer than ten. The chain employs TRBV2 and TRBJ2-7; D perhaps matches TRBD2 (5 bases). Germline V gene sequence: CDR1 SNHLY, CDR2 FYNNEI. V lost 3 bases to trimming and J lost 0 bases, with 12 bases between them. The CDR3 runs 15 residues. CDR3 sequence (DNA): TGTGCCAGCAGTGAGATGATAGCGAACTCCTACGAGCAGTACTTC. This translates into CASSEMIANSYEQYF. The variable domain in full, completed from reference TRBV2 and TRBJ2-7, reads EPEVTQTPSHQVTQMGQEVILRCVPISNHLYFYWYRQILGQKVEFLVSFYNNEISEKSEIFDDQFSVERPDGSNFTLKIRSTKLEDSAMYFCASSEMIANSYEQYFGPGTRLTVT.

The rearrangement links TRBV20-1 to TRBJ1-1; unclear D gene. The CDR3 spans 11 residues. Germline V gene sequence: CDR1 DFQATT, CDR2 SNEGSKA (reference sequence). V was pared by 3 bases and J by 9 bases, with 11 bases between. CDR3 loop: CSASLNYKAFF. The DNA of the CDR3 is TGCAGTGCTAGCCTAAACTATAAAGCTTTCTTT.

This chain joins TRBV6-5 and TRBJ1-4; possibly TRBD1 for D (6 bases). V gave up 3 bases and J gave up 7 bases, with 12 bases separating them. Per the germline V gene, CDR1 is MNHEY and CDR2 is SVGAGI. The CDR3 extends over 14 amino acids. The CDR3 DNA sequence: TGTGCCAGCAGTTATGGGACAAAGGGTGAAAAACTGTTTTTT. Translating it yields CASSYGTKGEKLFF.

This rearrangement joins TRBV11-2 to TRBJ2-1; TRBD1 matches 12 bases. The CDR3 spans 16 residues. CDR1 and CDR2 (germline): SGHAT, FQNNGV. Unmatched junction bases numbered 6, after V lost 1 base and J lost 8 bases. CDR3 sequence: CASSLVGTGGIDEQFF. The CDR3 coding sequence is TGTGCCAGCAGCTTAGTTGGGACAGGGGGCATCGATGAGCAGTTCTTC.